This T cell receptor (beta chain) originates from a study of T cells after yellow fever vaccination. Broader study findings: The booster response re-showed most primary clones: approximately 95% CD4, more than 80% CD8.

CDR3 size: 12 residues. The germline CDR1 and CDR2 sequences are SQVTM and ANQGSEA. Trimming cost V 7 bases and J 5 bases, with 15 bases left between them. Ten or more counts support this clonotype. Its antigen is currently unknown. 5'RACE template switching produced TCR cDNA carrying a universal primer site and UMIs. TCRdb used MiXCR to reprocess the 5' RACE reads, holding one entry per CDR3 protein. The sample has some 68,000 distinct CDR3 sequences; less than 8.5% are singletons. The sample was CD8+ T cells sorted from PBMCs, taken around 45 days after the first yellow fever vaccination. J is TRBJ2-7 and V is TRBV29-1, with no clear D. The sequence derives from a man between 18 and 35 years old who received the YFV17D yellow fever vaccine. CDR3 residues: CSANSGTNEQYF. The CDR3 DNA follows: TGCAGCGCTAACTCAGGTACCAACGAGCAGTACTTC.